This T cell receptor (beta chain) was sequenced for a study of control samples from healthy donors and cancer patients. The CDR3 is 12 residues long. The V and J ends lost 1 base and 8 bases, in that order; junction bases with no gene match: 0. CDR1 and CDR2 (germline): SGHTA, FQGTGA. This clone was observed a few times. Assay used: immunoSEQ multiplex PCR; TCRdb lists only in-frame clones, some missing. The profile covers 250,000 to 300,000 clones, with over 75% appearing a single time and about an eighth taken by the ten largest. The gene calls are TRBV7-3 and TRBJ2-3, with 7 bases matching TRBD2. Material: PBMCs. The origin of this receptor is a woman aged 60-70 years with lung cancer. This CDR3 is CASSLREGTQYF. The CDR3 DNA follows: TGTGCCAGCAGCTTAAGGGAGGGTACGCAGTATTTT.